The T cell receptor (beta chain) under discussion was sequenced for a study of OX40 agonist ivuxolimab in advanced cancers. In regard to this clone: No antigen is known for it.

TCRdb's copy holds only in-frame clones and misses some; the assay was immunoSEQ multiplex PCR. The sample holds about 75,000 clones; 70% to 90% are singletons and the top ten take about 8.2%. Study-wide findings and caveats: CD4+ and CD8+ T cells in blood underwent clonal expansion by week 6 at 0.1 to 3.0 mg/kg.

The CDR3 is made up of 11 amino acids. Trimming left V 2 bases short and J 14 bases short, with 12 bases between. The germline gives CDR1 SGHNT, CDR2 YYREEE (reference sequence). The sequence came from an adult with an advanced solid tumor such as melanoma, head and neck, liver or kidney cancer. This chain connects TRBV5-4 to TRBJ2-3, with D tentatively TRBD2 (6 bases). The sample here was CD4+ or CD8+ T cells sorted from blood, taken in a trial of the OX40 agonist ivuxolimab. CDR3 sequence (DNA): TGTGCCAGCAGCTTCGCGACTAGTACGTATTTT. Residues: CASSFATSTYF.